This passage covers 24 T cell receptor beta chains from one sample sequenced in a study of PD-1 blockade in classical Hodgkin lymphoma. Produced via immunoSEQ multiplex PCR; TCRdb's table is partial and in-frame only. Of 45,000 to 50,000 clones listed, roughly 75% are singletons. Relapses following autologous stem cell transplantation were seen in all patients, with brentuximab vedotin exposure varying. The sequencing used peripheral blood mononuclear cells (PBMCs), collected before the second cycle of nivolumab. The receptors shown here come from a human donor with classical Hodgkin lymphoma.

The genes are TRBV6-5 and TRBJ2-2; D not certain. Trimming left V 6 bases short and J 5 bases short, with 13 bases between. The germline V gene encodes CDR1 MNHEY and CDR2 SVGAGI. The CDR3 totals 14 residues. CDR3 sequence: CASSRYSLTGELFF. Here the CDR3 DNA reads TGTGCCAGCAGCCGCTACTCTTTAACCGGGGAGCTGTTTTTT.

The rearrangement links TRBV2 to TRBJ2-7; 11 bases agree with TRBD2. CDR3 length equals 13 residues. Germline assignment: CDR1 SNHLY and CDR2 FYNNEI. The V and J ends lost 7 bases and 5 bases, in that order; junction bases with no gene match: 4. The CDR3 region is CASMELAGDEQYF. As DNA, the CDR3 is TGTGCCAGCATGGAACTAGCGGGAGACGAGCAGTACTTC. Based on the CDR3 plus reference TRBV2 and TRBJ2-7, the full variable domain is EPEVTQTPSHQVTQMGQEVILRCVPISNHLYFYWYRQILGQKVEFLVSFYNNEISEKSEIFDDQFSVERPDGSNFTLKIRSTKLEDSAMYFCASMELAGDEQYFGPGTRLTVT.

The rearrangement uses TRBV19 and TRBJ2-2; D gene unclear. This CDR3 region has 13 residues. The germline V and J ends were trimmed by 1 base and 3 bases, with 3 bases remaining between them. CDR1 and CDR2 (germline): LNHDA, SQIVND (reference sequence). CDR3 residues: CASSIVHTGELFF. CDR3 sequence (DNA): TGTGCCAGTAGTATAGTACACACCGGGGAGCTGTTTTTT.

V gene TRBV4-3 combines with J gene TRBJ1-2; D ambiguous. CDR1 is LGHNA, CDR2 YSLEER, per germline. Trimming shortened V by 7 bases and J by 5 bases, and 14 bases separated the two germline ends. This CDR3 is built from 13 residues. This CDR3 reads CASKFLEGYGYTF. The CDR3 bases are TGCGCCAGCAAGTTTTTAGAGGGATATGGCTACACCTTC.

The V gene is TRBV11-3, the J gene TRBJ2-7; 9 nucleotides align to TRBD2. V gave up 5 bases and J gave up 3 bases; unmatched junction bases: 8. Per the germline V gene, CDR1 is SGHNT and CDR2 is YENEEA. The CDR3 is 15 residues long. DNA of the CDR3: TGTGCCAGCAGCACCGGGCTAGCGGGGCTCTACGAGCAGTACTTC. Protein: CASSTGLAGLYEQYF.

As concerns this clone: Other DNA variants within this sample encode the same CDR3. The J gene is TRBJ1-1, the V gene TRBV19; the D is unclear. Per germline, CDR1 LNHDA and CDR2 SQIVND (reference sequence). Between the trimmed V and J ends, which lost 1 base and 6 bases, there was a span of 9 bases. The CDR3 runs to 13 residues. CDR3 region: CASSIVGGAEAFF. In DNA, the CDR3 is TGTGCCAGTAGTATAGTAGGAGGCGCTGAAGCTTTCTTT.

The chain combines TRBV2 with TRBJ2-7, with 8 bases matching TRBD1. The CDR3 length is 14 residues. Germline-derived CDR1 and CDR2 are SNHLY and FYNNEI. V shed 7 bases, J shed 1 base, and the junction held 6 bases outside the gene matches. The DNA for the CDR3 is TGTGCCAGCATTGAGACAGGGGTTTCCTACGAGCAGTACTTC. This translates into CASIETGVSYEQYF.

The J gene is TRBJ2-5, the V gene TRBV5-1, with 8 bases matching TRBD1. CDR3 size: 16 residues. With 4 bases clipped from V and 2 bases from J, the junction kept 10 bases outside the gene matches. Germline V gene data show CDR1 as SGHRS and CDR2 as YFSETQ. The CDR3 DNA reads as TGCGCCAGCAGCGTCAGACCGGGACAGGAGCAAGAGACCCAGTACTTC. Its protein is CASSVRPGQEQETQYF.

This chain uses TRBV7-3 with TRBJ1-2; no definite D call. The germline CDR1 and CDR2 sequences are SGHTA and FQGTGA. The CDR3 consists of 13 residues. V lost 3 bases to trimming and J lost 2 bases, with 7 bases between them. The CDR3, as DNA: TGTGCCAGCAGCTTGGACGGGAACTATGGCTACACCTTC. As protein: CASSLDGNYGYTF.

This chain links TRBV4-1 with TRBJ1-3; D not certain. The CDR3 is 16 residues long. V dropped 0 bases and J dropped 8 bases, with 17 bases sitting between them. CDR1 is MGHRA and CDR2 is YSYEKL in the germline V gene. The CDR3 region is CASSQDWGADPDTIYF. CDR3 DNA: TGCGCCAGCAGCCAAGATTGGGGAGCGGATCCGGACACCATATATTTT.

The chain combines TRBV6-5 with TRBJ2-5; 8 nucleotides agree with TRBD2. Trimming removed 6 bases from V and 6 bases from J; junction bases left unmatched: 12. The CDR3 has 15 amino acids. The germline CDR1 and CDR2 sequences are MNHEY and SVGAGI. The CDR3 DNA follows: TGTGCCAGCAGCCGTCGGGAGCGGGGGCAACAGACCCAGTACTTC. This translates into CASSRRERGQQTQYF.

This sequence joins TRBV4-2 and TRBJ1-2; D is ambiguous. In germline, CDR1 is LGHNA, CDR2 YNFKEQ. The CDR3 totals 15 residues. V was trimmed by 0 bases and J by 3 bases, leaving 11 bases between them. This CDR3 reads CASSQDVGDYYGYTF. CDR3 sequence (DNA): TGTGCCAGCAGCCAAGATGTCGGGGATTACTATGGCTACACCTTC.

The rearrangement links TRBV6-5 to TRBJ2-1; TRBD2 matches 13 bases. Germline loops: CDR1 MNHEY, CDR2 SVGAGI. This CDR3 region has 16 residues. V was pared by 1 base and J by 6 bases, with 3 bases of the junction left unmatched. CDR3 sequence reads: CASSYLTSGGFNEQFF. Here the CDR3 DNA reads TGTGCCAGCAGTTACTTGACTAGCGGGGGGTTCAATGAGCAGTTCTTC.

The CDR3 DNA is TGCAGCGTCGGGGGGGAAGCGGGAGGGTCTCTTGCAGATACGCAGTATTTT. Translated, it gives CSVGGEAGGSLADTQYF. The V call is TRBV29-1, the J call TRBJ2-3; 10 nucleotides align to TRBD2. Germline CDR1 SQVTM, CDR2 ANQGSEA. This CDR3 has 17 amino acids. Germline trimming cut 6 bases from V and 4 bases from J; bases unmatched to any gene: 16.

This clone was picked up one time. The chain has TRBV5-4 and TRBJ1-2; D unresolved. The V end lost 9 bases, the J end lost 4 bases, and 13 bases lay between the germline ends. Germline values: CDR1 SGHNT, CDR2 YYREEE (reference sequence). CDR3 size: 12 residues. This CDR3 reads CATQAGSYGYTF. CDR3 bases: TGTGCCACCCAGGCGGGGAGCTATGGCTACACCTTC. The variable domain in full, with the rest retrieved from reference TRBV5-4 and TRBJ1-2, is ETGVTQSPTHLIKTRGQQVTLRCSSQSGHNTVSWYQQALGQGPQFIFQYYREEENGRGNFPPRFSGLQFPNYSSELNVNALELDDSALYLCATQAGSYGYTFGSGTRLTVV.

A word on this clone: At one end the junction does not follow the germline gene, possibly because of a read error. V and J are TRBV9 and TRBJ2-3; 8 bases match TRBD2. This CDR3 has 14 residues. Germline values: CDR1 SGDLS, CDR2 YYNGEE. DNA for the CDR3: TGTGCAAGCAGCGTAGCCGGGGGGGCCAGTCCGCAGTATTTT. This translates into CASSVAGGASPQYF.

This chain joins TRBV5-8 and TRBJ2-3, with D perhaps TRBD1 (5 bases). This CDR3 is 15 amino acids long. Germline V gives CDR1 SGHTS, CDR2 YDEGEE. Deletions cut 6 bases from V and 6 bases from J, with 20 bases between. The CDR3 sequence: CASTTWGTLPDTQYF. In DNA form, the CDR3 reads TGTGCCAGCACCACTTGGGGCACTCTACCGGATACGCAGTATTTT.

The chain joins TRBV15 to TRBJ1-2; no clear D gene. V was clipped by 0 bases and J by 8 bases, with 10 bases between them. Germline lookup yields CDR1 LNHNV and CDR2 YYDKDF (reference sequence). CDR3 size: 13 residues. The CDR3 here is CATSREVDEGYTF. CDR3 in DNA: TGTGCCACCAGCAGAGAGGTAGATGAAGGCTACACCTTC.

This chain joins TRBV30 and TRBJ2-7; D possibly corresponds to TRBD1 (5 bases). CDR1 is GTSNPN and CDR2 is SVGIG in the germline V gene (reference sequence). This CDR3 has 12 amino acids. V lost 3 bases and J lost 1, with 7 bases in between. The CDR3 nucleotides read TGTGCCTGGAGGGGGCCATCCTACGAGCAGTACTTC. It translates to CAWRGPSYEQYF.

CDR3 nucleotide sequence: TGTGCCAGCAGGCAGGGGCTCTTGGAGCCCCAGCATTTT. Amino acid sequence: CASRQGLLEPQHF. The chain joins TRBV6-6 to TRBJ1-5, with D maybe TRBD1 (6 bases). Per the germline V gene, CDR1 is MNHNY and CDR2 is SVGAGI (reference sequence). V was clipped by 6 bases and J by 8 bases, with 14 bases between them. This CDR3 comprises 13 residues.

V and J are TRBV19 and TRBJ1-1, with D maybe TRBD1 (6 bases). Trimming took off 8 bases at V and 1 base at J, with 17 bases between the two ends. Germline V gene sequence: CDR1 LNHDA, CDR2 SQIVND (reference sequence). The CDR3 extends over 15 amino acids. The CDR3 here is CASRGLGAQNTEAFF. Written as DNA, the CDR3 is TGTGCCAGTCGGGGTCTGGGGGCGCAGAACACTGAAGCTTTCTTT. The full variable domain, rest sourced from reference TRBV19 and TRBJ1-1, is DGGITQSPKYLFRKEGQNVTLSCEQNLNHDAMYWYRQDPGQGLRLIYYSQIVNDFQKGDIAEGYSVSREKKESFPLTVTSAQKNPTAFYLCASRGLGAQNTEAFFGQGTRLTVV.

The chain joins TRBV6-5 to TRBJ1-4; TRBD1 aligns across 7 bases. Germline CDR1 and CDR2: MNHEY and SVGAGI. J gave up 3 bases and V 2 bases, and 3 bases lay outside the gene matches. This CDR3 has 15 residues. The CDR3 DNA reads TGTGCCAGCAGTTACCAGGGACAGTCTAATGAAAAACTGTTTTTT. This translates into CASSYQGQSNEKLFF.

The chain links TRBV9 to TRBJ1-3; D is undetermined. V lost 0 bases and J 0 bases, leaving 10 bases between the germline ends. This CDR3 is built from 16 residues. Germline values: CDR1 SGDLS, CDR2 YYNGEE. For the CDR3, the DNA is TGTGCCAGCAGCGTAGACGGGGATTCCTCTGGAAACACCATATATTTT. It yields the protein CASSVDGDSSGNTIYF.

CDR3 sequence reads: CASSPGTGISTGELFF. DNA for the CDR3: TGTGCCAGTAGTCCCGGGACAGGGATAAGCACCGGGGAGCTGTTTTTT. The rearrangement links TRBV19 to TRBJ2-2; 9 positions match TRBD1. The CDR3 runs 16 residues. CDR1 is LNHDA, CDR2 SQIVND, per germline (reference sequence). With V trimmed by 5 bases and J by 4 bases, 8 bases remained unmatched.